Below are 14 T cell receptor beta chains sequenced from a single sample in a study of T cells after yellow fever vaccination. From the 5' RACE reads, TCRdb called clonotypes with MiXCR, one entry per CDR3 protein. The sample yields about 340,000 distinct CDR3 sequences, under 15% seen once. Here the sequenced sample was CD4+ T cells sorted from PBMCs, taken 15 days after the yellow fever booster vaccination. These receptors all come from a man between 18 and 29 years old who received the YFV17D yellow fever vaccine.

This chain links TRBV10-3 with TRBJ2-3; 14 bases fit TRBD2. The germline CDR1 and CDR2 sequences are ENHRY and SYGVKD. V lost 6 bases and J lost 4; bases outside the gene matches: 12. The CDR3 consists of 18 residues. The CDR3 DNA reads as TGTGCCATCAGGGTCGGACTAGCGGGGGGCTTAGGGCCAGATACGCAGTATTTT. This sequence encodes CAIRVGLAGGLGPDTQYF.

The chain combines TRBV11-2 with TRBJ2-3; D is perhaps TRBD1 or TRBD2 (5 bases each). Trimming took 4 bases from V and 7 from J, leaving 6 bases between them. This CDR3 contains 11 residues. Germline V lookup: CDR1 SGHAT, CDR2 FQNNGV. The CDR3 bases are TGTGCCAGCAGCTGGGGGTATACGCAGTATTTT. Translated, it gives CASSWGYTQYF.

This sequence joins TRBV7-2 and TRBJ2-5, with D possibly called TRBD1 or TRBD2 (6 bases each). Germline CDR1 reads SGHTA; CDR2 reads FQGNSA. CDR3 length equals 12 residues. The germline V and J ends were trimmed by 4 bases and 6 bases, with 9 bases remaining between them. Here the CDR3 DNA reads TGTGCCAGCAGCTACGGGGGCCAGACCCAGTACTTC. Translating gives CASSYGGQTQYF.

This sequence joins TRBV4-1 and TRBJ1-1; possibly TRBD1 for D (6 bases). CDR3 length: 15 amino acids. Trimming removed 1 base at V and 4 bases at J, with 13 bases between. Germline V gene lookup returns CDR1 MGHRA and CDR2 YSYEKL. In DNA, the CDR3 is TGCGCCAGCAGCCAAGGGCGGGGGGGGCTCACTGAAGCTTTCTTT. Translated, it gives CASSQGRGGLTEAFF.

This chain joins TRBV9 and TRBJ2-3, with a tentative D call TRBD2 (6 bases). Trimming removed 0 bases at V and 3 bases at J, with 11 bases between. The CDR3 runs to 15 residues. Germline CDR1 SGDLS, CDR2 YYNGEE. For the CDR3, the DNA is TGTGCCAGCAGCGTAGAAGGGACTCAGACAGATACGCAGTATTTT. The encoded protein is CASSVEGTQTDTQYF.

This clonotype was counted at least ten times. The chain couples TRBV18 to TRBJ2-5, with 7 bases identical to TRBD2. Germline CDR1 is KGHSH and CDR2 is LQKENI. The CDR3 has 14 amino acids. Losses at the gene ends were 4 bases for V and 2 bases for J; bases not matched to a gene: 4. The CDR3 nucleotides read TGTGCCAGCTCACAGAATAGCGGGCAAGAGACCCAGTACTTC. This encodes CASSQNSGQETQYF.

Only a few counts were recorded for this clonotype. V is TRBV6-1 and J is TRBJ2-5, with a weak D call TRBD2 (6 bases). The CDR3 covers 15 residues. With 6 bases removed from V and 5 bases from J, the gap between germline ends came to 19 bases. The germline V gene has CDR1 MNHNS and CDR2 SASEGT. The CDR3 region is CASSPFSGGLETQYF. The DNA of the CDR3 is TGTGCCAGCAGCCCATTTAGTGGGGGGTTGGAGACCCAGTACTTC.

The chain has TRBV7-2 and TRBJ1-2, with D perhaps matching TRBD1 (6 bases). Trimming removed 5 bases from V and 8 bases from J, with 12 bases in between. The CDR3 length is 12 residues. Germline CDR1 reads SGHTA; CDR2 reads FQGNSA. CDR3 amino acids: CASSPSGTGYTF. The CDR3 region has the DNA TGTGCCAGCAGCCCAAGCGGGACAGGCTACACCTTC.

This chain links TRBV7-2 with TRBJ1-1; 7 bases map to TRBD1. The V gene end was trimmed by 4 bases and the J gene end by 5 bases; junction bases not matched to a gene: 10. This CDR3 comprises 15 residues. Germline CDR1 reads SGHTA; CDR2 reads FQGNSA. This CDR3 reads CASSWRQGEGTEAFF. In DNA form, the CDR3 reads TGTGCCAGCAGCTGGCGACAGGGAGAGGGAACTGAAGCTTTCTTT.

This clonotype was seen a handful of times. This rearrangement joins TRBV10-3 to TRBJ2-7; D unresolved. CDR3 length equals 11 residues. Germline V lookup: CDR1 ENHRY, CDR2 SYGVKD. V lost 3 bases, J lost 5 bases, and 5 bases lay in between. CDR3 loop: CAISEGNEQYV. CDR3 nucleotide sequence: TGTGCCATCAGTGAAGGCAACGAGCAGTACGTC.

The J gene is TRBJ2-7, the V gene TRBV7-2; D gene unclear. V was pared by 1 base and J by 0 bases, with 10 bases between. Germline lookup yields CDR1 SGHTA and CDR2 FQGNSA. This CDR3 comprises 15 residues. This CDR3 reads CASSLVSHDSYEQYV. In DNA, the CDR3 is TGTGCCAGCAGCTTAGTGTCCCACGACTCCTACGAGCAGTACGTC.

The rearrangement joins TRBV7-9 to TRBJ2-3, with D possibly TRBD2 on 5 matching bases. Germline CDR1 and CDR2: SEHNR and FQNEAQ (reference sequence). CDR3 length: 15 amino acids. Trimming took 1 base from V and 4 from J, leaving 12 bases between them. Written as DNA, the CDR3 is TGTGCCAGCAGCTTAGATCTTTCCGGGGCAGATACGCAGTATTTT. This sequence encodes CASSLDLSGADTQYF.

The chain couples TRBV3-1 to TRBJ2-3; the D gene could be TRBD1 or TRBD2 (5 bases each). V was shortened by 10 bases and J by 6 bases, with 20 bases between the two germline ends. This CDR3 has 14 residues. Germline lookup yields CDR1 LGHDT and CDR2 YNNKEL (reference sequence). CDR3 DNA: TGTGCCACCGCAAGGGACCCTTCGTTCGATACGCAGTATTTT. Residues: CATARDPSFDTQYF.

This chain connects TRBV7-2 to TRBJ2-3, with 9 bases matching TRBD2. The CDR3 contains 16 residues. Germline CDR1 is SGHTA and CDR2 is FQGNSA. V lost 4 bases, J lost 4 bases, and 9 bases stayed unmatched. The CDR3 protein is CASSSRLAELSDTQYF. Written as DNA, the CDR3 is TGTGCCAGCAGCTCCCGACTAGCGGAACTTTCAGATACGCAGTATTTT.